Included here is one TCR beta chain sequence, with context. V lost 3 bases, J lost 2 bases, and 4 bases stayed unmatched. The CDR3 sequence is 14 residues long. Looked up from germline, CDR1 is SGHDT and CDR2 is YYEEEE. This record belongs to a study of blood T cell repertoires in COVID-19. Study-wide background: COVID-19 samples collected from the United States, Italy and Spain covered acute and convalescent phases. Sources were T cells, B-cell-depleted T cells, or PBMCs; the material itself was cDNA or gDNA.

Original handling: Reference gene primer amplification yielded estimated nucleated cell counts. Libraries were prepared by immunoSEQ multiplex PCR; TCRdb keeps only in-frame clonotypes and omits some of them. That table is the source of V, J and clone size, and D and trimming were worked out from the DNA. This table holds over 10,000 clones, 85% to 90% found once. The gene calls are TRBV5-6 and TRBJ2-7, with TRBD1 matching 8 bases. The source material was peripheral blood. This receptor was taken from a human donor in a cohort sampled during active COVID-19. The CDR3 spells CASSSWTGTYEQYF. The CDR3 nucleotides read TGTGCCAGCAGCTCATGGACAGGGACCTACGAGCAGTACTTC. Looking up the rest from reference TRBV5-6 and TRBJ2-7 gives the full variable domain: DAGVTQSPTHLIKTRGQQVTLRCSPKSGHDTVSWYQQALGQGPQFIFQYYEEEERQRGNFPDRFSGHQFPNYSSELNVNALLLGDSALYLCASSSWTGTYEQYFGPGTRLTVT.